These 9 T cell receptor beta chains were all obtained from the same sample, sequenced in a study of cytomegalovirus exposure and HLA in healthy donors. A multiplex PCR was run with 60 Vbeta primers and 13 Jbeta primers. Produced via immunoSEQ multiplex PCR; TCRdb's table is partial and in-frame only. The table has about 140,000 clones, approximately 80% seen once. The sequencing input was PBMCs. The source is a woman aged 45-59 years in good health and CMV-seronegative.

The CDR3 protein is CASSLANRGPYEQYF. CDR3 sequence (DNA): TGCGCCAGCAGCTTGGCCAACAGGGGGCCTTACGAGCAGTACTTC. The J gene is TRBJ2-7, the V gene TRBV5-1; 9 nucleotides align to TRBD1. The CDR3 covers 15 residues. Germline CDR1 SGHRS, CDR2 YFSETQ. The V gene end was trimmed by 0 bases and the J gene end by 4 bases; junction bases not matched to a gene: 5.

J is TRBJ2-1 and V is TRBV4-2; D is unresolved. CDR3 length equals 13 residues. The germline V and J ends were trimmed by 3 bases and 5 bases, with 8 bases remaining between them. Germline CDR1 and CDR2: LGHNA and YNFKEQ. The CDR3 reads CASSHSEDNEQFF. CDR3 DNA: TGTGCCAGCAGCCACAGCGAGGACAATGAGCAGTTCTTC.

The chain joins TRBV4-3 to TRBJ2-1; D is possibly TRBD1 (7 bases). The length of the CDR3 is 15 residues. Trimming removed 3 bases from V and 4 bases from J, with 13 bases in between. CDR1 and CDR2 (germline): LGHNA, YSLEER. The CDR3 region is CASSQARGEYNEQFF. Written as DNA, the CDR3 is TGCGCCAGCAGCCAGGCCAGGGGGGAATACAATGAGCAGTTCTTC.

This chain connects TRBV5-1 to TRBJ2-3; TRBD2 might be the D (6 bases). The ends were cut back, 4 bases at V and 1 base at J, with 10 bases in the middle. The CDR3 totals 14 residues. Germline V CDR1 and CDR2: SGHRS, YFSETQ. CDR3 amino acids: CASSRDLGTDTQYF. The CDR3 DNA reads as TGCGCCAGCAGCCGGGACTTGGGCACAGATACGCAGTATTTT.

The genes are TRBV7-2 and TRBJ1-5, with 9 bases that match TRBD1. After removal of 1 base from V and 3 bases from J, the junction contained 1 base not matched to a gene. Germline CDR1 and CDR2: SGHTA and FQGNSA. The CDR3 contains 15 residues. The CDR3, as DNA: TGTGCCAGCAGCTTAGACAGGGGGCCCAATCAGCCCCAGCATTTT. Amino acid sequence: CASSLDRGPNQPQHF.

The CDR3 loop reads CASSFNANAIRRQAIQRLTYEQYF. The CDR3 region has the DNA TGCGCCAGCAGCTTCAATGCCAATGCCATCCGAAGGCAGGCAATACAGCGACTAACCTACGAGCAGTACTTC. The rearrangement links TRBV5-1 to TRBJ2-7, with D perhaps matching TRBD2 (5 bases). Germline CDR1 SGHRS, CDR2 YFSETQ. V was clipped by 2 bases and J by 2 bases, with 41 bases between them. The CDR3 has 24 amino acids.

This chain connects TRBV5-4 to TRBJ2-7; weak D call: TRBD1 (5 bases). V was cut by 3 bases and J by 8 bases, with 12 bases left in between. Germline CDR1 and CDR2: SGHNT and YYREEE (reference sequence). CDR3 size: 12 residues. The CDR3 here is CASSSDTRKQYF. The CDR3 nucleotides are TGTGCCAGCAGCTCGGACACCCGTAAGCAGTACTTC.

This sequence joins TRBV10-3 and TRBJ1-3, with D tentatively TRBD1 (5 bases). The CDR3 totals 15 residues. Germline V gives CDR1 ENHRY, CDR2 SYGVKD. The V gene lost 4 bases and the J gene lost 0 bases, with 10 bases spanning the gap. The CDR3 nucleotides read TGTGCCATCAGTGTCGACAGAAACTCTGGAAACACCATATATTTT. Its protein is CAISVDRNSGNTIYF.

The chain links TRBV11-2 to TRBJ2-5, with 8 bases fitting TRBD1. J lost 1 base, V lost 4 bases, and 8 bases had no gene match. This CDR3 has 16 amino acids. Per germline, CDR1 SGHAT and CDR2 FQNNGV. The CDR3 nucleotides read TGTGCCAGCAGCTACACGACAGGGGTATTCCAAGAGACCCAGTACTTC. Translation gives CASSYTTGVFQETQYF.